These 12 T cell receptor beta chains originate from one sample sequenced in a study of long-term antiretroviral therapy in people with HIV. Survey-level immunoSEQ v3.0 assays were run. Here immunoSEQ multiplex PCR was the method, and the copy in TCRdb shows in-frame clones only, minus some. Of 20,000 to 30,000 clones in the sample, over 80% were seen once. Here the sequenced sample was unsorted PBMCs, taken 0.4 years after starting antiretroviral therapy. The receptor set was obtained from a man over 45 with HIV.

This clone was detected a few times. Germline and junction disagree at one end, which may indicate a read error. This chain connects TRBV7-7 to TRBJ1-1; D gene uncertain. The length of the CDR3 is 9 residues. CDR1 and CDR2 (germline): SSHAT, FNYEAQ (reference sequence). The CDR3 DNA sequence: TGTGCTAGCAGCCCAGAAGCTTTCTTT. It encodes CASSPEAFF.

The CDR3 bases are TGTGCCAGCAGCTTGGAGGGGGACAGGGGCCCCTCCTATGGCTACACCTTC. This sequence encodes CASSLEGDRGPSYGYTF. The chain uses TRBV5-4 and TRBJ1-2, with 10 bases that match TRBD1. The V gene's germline CDR1 is SGHNT and CDR2 YYREEE (reference sequence). V shed 0 bases, J shed 4 bases, and the junction held 9 bases outside the gene matches. The CDR3 covers 17 residues.

The CDR3 is CASSLRTGGETNEKLFF. In DNA form, the CDR3 reads TGTGCCAGCAGCCTACGGACAGGGGGGGAAACTAATGAAAAACTGTTTTTT. V usage is TRBV9 and J usage is TRBJ1-4; 10 bases map to TRBD1. Germline lookup yields CDR1 SGDLS and CDR2 YYNGEE. V shed 4 bases and J 1 base; nucleotides not matched to a gene: 7. The length of the CDR3 is 17 residues.

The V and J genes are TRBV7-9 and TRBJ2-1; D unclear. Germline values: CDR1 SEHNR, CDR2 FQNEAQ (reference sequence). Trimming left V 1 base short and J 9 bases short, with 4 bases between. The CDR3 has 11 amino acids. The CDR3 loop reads CASSLGSEQFF. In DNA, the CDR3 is TGTGCCAGCAGCTTAGGGAGTGAGCAGTTCTTC.

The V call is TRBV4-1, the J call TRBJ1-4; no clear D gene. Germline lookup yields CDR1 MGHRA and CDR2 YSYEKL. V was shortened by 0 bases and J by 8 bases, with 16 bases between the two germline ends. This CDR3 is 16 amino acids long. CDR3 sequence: CASSQDPPPWEEKLFF. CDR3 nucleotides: TGCGCCAGCAGCCAAGATCCACCCCCCTGGGAAGAAAAACTGTTTTTT.

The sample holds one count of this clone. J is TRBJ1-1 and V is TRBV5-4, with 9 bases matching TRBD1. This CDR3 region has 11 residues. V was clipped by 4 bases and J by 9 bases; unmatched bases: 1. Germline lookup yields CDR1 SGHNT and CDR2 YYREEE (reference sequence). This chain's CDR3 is CASSGQGKAFF. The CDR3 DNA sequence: TGTGCCAGCAGCGGACAGGGGAAAGCTTTCTTT.

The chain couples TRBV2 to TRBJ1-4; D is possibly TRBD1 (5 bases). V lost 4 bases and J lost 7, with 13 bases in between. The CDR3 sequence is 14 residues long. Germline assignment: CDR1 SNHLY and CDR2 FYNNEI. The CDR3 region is CASSAARAREKLFF. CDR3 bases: TGTGCCAGCAGTGCGGCCAGGGCCCGTGAAAAACTGTTTTTT.

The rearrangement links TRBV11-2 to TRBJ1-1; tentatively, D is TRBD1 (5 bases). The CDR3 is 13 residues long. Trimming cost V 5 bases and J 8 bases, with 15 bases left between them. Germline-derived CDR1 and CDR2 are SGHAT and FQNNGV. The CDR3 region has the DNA TGTGCCAGCAGCGGCGGGGGGGGAGGGGAAGCTTTCTTT. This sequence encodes CASSGGGGGEAFF.

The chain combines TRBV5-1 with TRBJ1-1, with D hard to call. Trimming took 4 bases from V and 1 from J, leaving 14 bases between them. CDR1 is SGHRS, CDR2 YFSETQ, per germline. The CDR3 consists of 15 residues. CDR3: CASSVAPPANTEAFF. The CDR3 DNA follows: TGCGCCAGCAGCGTGGCCCCGCCAGCGAACACTGAAGCTTTCTTT. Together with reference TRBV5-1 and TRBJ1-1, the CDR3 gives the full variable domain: KAGVTQTPRYLIKTRGQQVTLSCSPISGHRSVSWYQQTPGQGLQFLFEYFSETQRNKGNFPGRFSGRQFSNSRSEMNVSTLELGDSALYLCASSVAPPANTEAFFGQGTRLTVV.

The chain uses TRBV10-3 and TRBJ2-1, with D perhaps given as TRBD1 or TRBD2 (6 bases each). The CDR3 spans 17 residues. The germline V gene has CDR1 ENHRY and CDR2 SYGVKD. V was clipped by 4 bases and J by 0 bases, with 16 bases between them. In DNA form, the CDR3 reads TGTGCCATCAGTGGGGGAGGTAGGGGGATCTCCTACAATGAGCAGTTCTTC. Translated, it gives CAISGGGRGISYNEQFF.

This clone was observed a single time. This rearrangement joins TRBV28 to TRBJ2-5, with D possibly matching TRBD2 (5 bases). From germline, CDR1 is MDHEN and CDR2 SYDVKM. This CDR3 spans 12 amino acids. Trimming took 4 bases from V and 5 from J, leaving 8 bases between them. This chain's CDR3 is CASSSTGETQYF. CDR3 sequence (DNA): TGTGCCAGCAGTTCCACGGGGGAGACCCAGTACTTC.

The CDR3 is CASSKGGAGANVLTF. The CDR3 nucleotides are TGTGCCAGCAGTAAAGGGGGGGCTGGGGCCAACGTCCTGACTTTC. V is TRBV6-5 and J is TRBJ2-6, with D perhaps matching TRBD2 (7 bases). This CDR3 contains 15 residues. V lost 5 bases and J 2 bases, leaving 10 bases between the germline ends. CDR1 is MNHEY, CDR2 SVGAGI, per germline.